This T cell receptor (beta chain) was profiled in a study of prognosis after radiotherapy for stage I lung cancer. Overall study findings and caveats: Unique TCR clone counts dropped after stereotactic body radiation therapy, from a median of around 9,500 to 6,500.

This clonotype has at least ten counts. As yet, its antigen is unknown. V gave up 1 base and J gave up 10 bases; unmatched junction bases: 6. The CDR3 contains 15 residues. Germline loops: CDR1 LGHDT, CDR2 YNNKEL (reference sequence). TCR beta CDR3 amplification from genomic DNA was performed by two-round multiplex PCR. Amplification during the initial PCR round employed primers specific to each TRBV and TRBJ gene. TCRdb processed the multiplex PCR reads anew with MiXCR; each CDR3 protein has one entry. The sample comprises about 31,000 distinct CDR3 sequences, about 30% of which are singletons, and 30% to 40% rests with the top ten.

The chain couples TRBV3-1 to TRBJ1-6, with 8 bases lining up with TRBD1. The material was PBMCs, obtained before or after stereotactic body radiation therapy (not recorded which). The clonotype originates from a donor aged 50 or older with non-small cell lung cancer. As DNA, the CDR3 is TGTGCCAGCAGCCAAGGGCAGGGGGCAGAATCACCCCTCCACTTT. It encodes CASSQGQGAESPLHF.